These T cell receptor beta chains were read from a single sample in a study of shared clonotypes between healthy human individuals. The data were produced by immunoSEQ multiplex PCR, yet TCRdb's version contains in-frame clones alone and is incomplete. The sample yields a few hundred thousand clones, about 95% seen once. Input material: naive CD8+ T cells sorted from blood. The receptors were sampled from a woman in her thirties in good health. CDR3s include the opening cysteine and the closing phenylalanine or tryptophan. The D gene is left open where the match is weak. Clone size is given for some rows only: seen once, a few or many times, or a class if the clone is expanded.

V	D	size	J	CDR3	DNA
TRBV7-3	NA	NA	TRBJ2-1	CASSLIVAGWREQFF	TGTGCCAGCAGCTTAATCGTGGCGGGATGGAGGGAGCAGTTCTTC
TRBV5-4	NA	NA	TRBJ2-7	CASSLAGNPSYEQYF	TGTGCCAGCAGCTTGGCGGGAAACCCCTCCTACGAGCAGTACTTC
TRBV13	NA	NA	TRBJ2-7	CASSDIHEQYF	TGTGCCAGCAGCGATATCCACGAGCAGTACTTC
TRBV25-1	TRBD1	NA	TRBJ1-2	CASSEPGGWLDGYTF	TGTGCCAGCAGTGAACCAGGGGGCTGGTTAGATGGCTACACCTTC
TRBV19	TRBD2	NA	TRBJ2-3	CASSPLAGGPGDTQYF	TGTGCCAGTAGTCCCTTAGCGGGAGGGCCTGGGGATACGCAGTATTTT
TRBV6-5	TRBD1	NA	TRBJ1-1	CASRRWTGTNTEAFF	TGTGCCAGCAGACGCTGGACAGGTACAAACACTGAAGCTTTCTTT
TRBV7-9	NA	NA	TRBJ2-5	CASSFEWQGEETQYF	TGTGCCAGCAGCTTTGAGTGGCAGGGAGAAGAGACCCAGTACTTC
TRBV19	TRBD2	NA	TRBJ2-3	CASSYGAGDLTDTQYF	TGTGCCAGTAGTTATGGAGCGGGAGACCTCACAGATACGCAGTATTTT
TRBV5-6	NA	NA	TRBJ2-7	CASSLDGRPSYEQYF	TGTGCCAGCAGCTTGGATGGCAGACCCTCCTACGAGCAGTACTTC
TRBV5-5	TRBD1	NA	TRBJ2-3	CASSLPGTEVTDTQYF	TGTGCCAGCAGCTTACCCGGGACAGAAGTCACAGATACGCAGTATTTT
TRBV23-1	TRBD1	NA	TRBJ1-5	CASPWDRGYSNQPQHF	TGCGCCAGTCCTTGGGACAGGGGATATAGCAATCAGCCCCAGCATTTT
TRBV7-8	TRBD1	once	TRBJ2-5	CASSLLVGTGGAQETQYF	TGTGCCAGCAGCTTATTGGTCGGGACAGGAGGGGCCCAAGAGACCCAGTACTTC
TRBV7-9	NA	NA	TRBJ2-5	CASSSVPETQYF	TGTGCCAGCAGCTCGGTGCCGGAGACCCAGTACTTC
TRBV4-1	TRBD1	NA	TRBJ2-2	CASSPDRGLGGGELFF	TGCGCCAGCAGCCCAGACAGGGGTCTAGGGGGCGGGGAGCTGTTTTTT
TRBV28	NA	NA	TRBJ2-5	CASRAGETQYF	TGTGCCAGCAGAGCCGGAGAGACCCAGTACTTC
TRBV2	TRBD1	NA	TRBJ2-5	CASHRGEETQYF	TGTGCCAGTCACAGGGGTGAAGAGACCCAGTACTTC
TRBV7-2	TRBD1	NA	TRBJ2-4	CASSRDSKNIQYF	TGTGCCAGCAGCCGGGACAGCAAAAACATTCAGTACTTC
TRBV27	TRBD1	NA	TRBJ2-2	CASKFGTGATGELFF	TGTGCCAGCAAATTTGGGACAGGCGCGACCGGGGAGCTGTTTTTT
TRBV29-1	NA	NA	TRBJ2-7	CSVPGDSYEQYF	TGCAGCGTCCCAGGGGACTCCTACGAGCAGTACTTC
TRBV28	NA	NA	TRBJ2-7	CASSFSPPYEQYF	TGTGCCAGCAGTTTTTCCCCCCCCTACGAGCAGTACTTC
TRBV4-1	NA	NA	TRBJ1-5	CASSQVGGSIQPQHF	TGCGCCAGCAGCCAAGTAGGAGGTTCGATTCAGCCCCAGCATTTT
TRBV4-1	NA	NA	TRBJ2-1	CASSPRDTSYNEQFF	TGCGCCAGCAGCCCCCGGGACACCTCCTACAATGAGCAGTTCTTC
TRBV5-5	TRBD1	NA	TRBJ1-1	CASSLGRDREAFF	TGTGCCAGCAGCTTGGGGAGGGACAGGGAGGCTTTCTTT
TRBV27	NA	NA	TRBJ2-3	CASSLGQTDTQYF	TGTGCCAGCAGTCTCGGACAGACAGATACGCAGTATTTT
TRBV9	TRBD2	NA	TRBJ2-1	CASSVAGGGWDEQFF	TGTGCCAGCAGCGTAGCGGGAGGCGGTTGGGATGAGCAGTTCTTC
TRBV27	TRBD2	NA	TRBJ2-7	CASSLGLAGDYEQYF	TGTGCCAGCAGTCTCGGACTAGCGGGAGACTACGAGCAGTACTTC
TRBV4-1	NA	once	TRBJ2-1	CASSQEPNEQFF	TGCGCCAGCAGCCAAGAACCCAATGAGCAGTTCTTC
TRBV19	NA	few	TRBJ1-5	CASSITGYSNQPQHF	TGTGCCAGTAGTATAACAGGGTATAGCAATCAGCCCCAGCATTTT
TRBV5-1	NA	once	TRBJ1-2	CASSLGKSNYGYTF	TGCGCCAGCAGCTTGGGGAAGTCTAACTATGGCTACACCTTC
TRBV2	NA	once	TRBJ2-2	CASMNLHDTANTGELFF	TGTGCCAGCATGAACCTCCACGACACCGCGAACACCGGGGAGCTGTTTTTT
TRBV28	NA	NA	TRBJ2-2	CASSILNRNPGELFF	TGTGCCAGCAGTATACTCAACAGGAATCCCGGGGAGCTGTTTTTT
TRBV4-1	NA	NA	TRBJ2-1	CASSPGGRNNEQFF	TGCGCCAGCAGCCCCGGGGGACGGAACAATGAGCAGTTCTTC
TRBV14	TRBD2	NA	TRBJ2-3	CASSRLAGSTDTQYF	TGTGCCAGCAGCCGACTAGCGGGGAGCACAGATACGCAGTATTTT
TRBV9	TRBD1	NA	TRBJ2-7	CASSADPSGQGAVYEQYF	TGTGCCAGCAGCGCGGACCCCTCGGGACAGGGGGCTGTGTACGAGCAGTACTTC
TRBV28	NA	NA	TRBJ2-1	CASSSPLEEALYNEQFF	TGTGCCAGCAGTTCCCCCCTCGAGGAGGCCCTTTACAATGAGCAGTTCTTC
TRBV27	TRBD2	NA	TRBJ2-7	CASSLSYLGTSGRAYEQYF	TGTGCCAGCAGTTTATCCTATCTCGGGACTAGCGGGAGGGCCTACGAGCAGTACTTC
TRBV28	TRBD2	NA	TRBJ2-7	CASSLAGGTYEQYF	TGTGCCAGCAGTTTGGCGGGAGGTACCTACGAGCAGTACTTC
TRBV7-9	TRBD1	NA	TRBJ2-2	CASSLLTGSNTGELFF	TGTGCCAGCAGCTTACTGACAGGGTCGAACACCGGGGAGCTGTTTTTT
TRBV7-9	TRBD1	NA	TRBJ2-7	CASSKETGYYEQYF	TGTGCCAGCAGCAAAGAGACAGGGTACTACGAGCAGTACTTC
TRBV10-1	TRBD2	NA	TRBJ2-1	CASSSGRYNEQFF	TGCGCCAGCAGTAGCGGGAGGTACAATGAGCAGTTCTTC
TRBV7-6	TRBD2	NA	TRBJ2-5	CASSLLASGRGTQYF	TGTGCCAGCAGCTTATTGGCTAGCGGGAGAGGGACCCAGTACTTC
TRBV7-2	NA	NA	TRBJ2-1	CASSGPGAYNEQFF	TGTGCCAGCAGCGGGCCGGGGGCCTACAATGAGCAGTTCTTC
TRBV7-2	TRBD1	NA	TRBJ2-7	CASSTIGGRLSYEQYF	TGTGCCAGCAGCACAATAGGGGGCCGCCTCTCCTACGAGCAGTACTTC
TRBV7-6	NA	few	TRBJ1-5	CASSLAGPLHF	TGTGCCAGCAGCTTAGCTGGACCTCTGCATTTT
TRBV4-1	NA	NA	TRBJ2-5	CASSQIIGAGRGETQYF	TGCGCCAGCAGCCAAATAATAGGTGCAGGGAGGGGGGAGACCCAGTACTTC
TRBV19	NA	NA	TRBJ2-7	CASSIVSGALYEQYF	TGTGCCAGTAGTATAGTCTCAGGGGCTCTCTACGAGCAGTACTTC
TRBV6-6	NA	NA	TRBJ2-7	CASSYKDKASYEQYF	TGTGCCAGCAGTTACAAGGACAAGGCTTCCTACGAGCAGTACTTC
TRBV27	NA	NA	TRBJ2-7	CASSLAGSSYEQYF	TGTGCCAGCAGTTTAGCGGGATCCTCCTACGAGCAGTACTTC